Presented here are 3 T cell receptor beta chains from one specimen sequenced in a study of immune cell composition in non-small cell lung cancer. Profiling relied on immunoSEQ multiplex PCR, and the TCRdb table lists in-frame clones only, not all of them. Among some 2,300 clones, approximately 78% were seen once, and the ten largest hold roughly 10%. What was sequenced was lung tumor tissue. Source of these receptors: a human donor with non-small cell lung cancer.

The chain couples TRBV18 to TRBJ2-5; D remains unclear. The CDR3 sequence is 15 residues long. Trimming pared 3 bases from V and 1 base from J, leaving 12 bases between. The germline gives CDR1 KGHSH, CDR2 LQKENI. CDR3 protein: CASSPSVRSQETQYF. The CDR3 DNA is TGTGCCAGCTCACCCTCGGTCCGGAGCCAAGAGACCCAGTACTTC.

The chain couples TRBV28 to TRBJ1-5, with 9 bases fitting TRBD1. This CDR3 contains 14 residues. CDR1 is MDHEN and CDR2 is SYDVKM in the germline V gene. The ends lost 6 bases at V and 3 bases at J; junction bases unmatched: 3. The CDR3 DNA follows: TGTGCCAGCAGGGGACAGGGCCCCAATCAGCCCCAGCATTTT. Its protein is CASRGQGPNQPQHF.

This rearrangement joins TRBV5-1 to TRBJ1-1; tentative D call: TRBD1 (5 bases). This CDR3 region has 13 residues. Trimming took 6 bases from V and 1 from J, leaving 10 bases between them. Germline V gene lookup returns CDR1 SGHRS and CDR2 YFSETQ. The CDR3 is CASNRGRNTEAFF. Here the CDR3 DNA reads TGCGCCAGCAATCGGGGGAGGAACACTGAAGCTTTCTTT.